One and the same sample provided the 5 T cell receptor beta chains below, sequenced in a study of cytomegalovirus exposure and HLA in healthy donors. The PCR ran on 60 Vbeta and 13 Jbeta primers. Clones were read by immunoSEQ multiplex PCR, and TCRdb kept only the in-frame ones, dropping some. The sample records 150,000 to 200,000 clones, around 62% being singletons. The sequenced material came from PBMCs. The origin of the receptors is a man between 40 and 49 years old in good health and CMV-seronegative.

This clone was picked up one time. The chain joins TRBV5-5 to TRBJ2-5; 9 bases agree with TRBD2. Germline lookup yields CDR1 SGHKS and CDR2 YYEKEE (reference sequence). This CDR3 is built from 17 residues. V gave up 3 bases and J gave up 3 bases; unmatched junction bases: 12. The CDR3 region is CASSSLAGLGRKETQYF. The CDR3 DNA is TGTGCCAGCAGCTCCCTAGCGGGGCTCGGGCGAAAAGAGACCCAGTACTTC.

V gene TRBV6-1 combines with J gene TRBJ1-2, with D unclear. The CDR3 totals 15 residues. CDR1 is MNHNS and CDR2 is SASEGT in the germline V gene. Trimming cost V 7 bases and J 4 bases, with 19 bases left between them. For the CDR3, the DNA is TGTGCCAGCATCCCAGTCTCCCTCTTAACCTATGGCTACACCTTC. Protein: CASIPVSLLTYGYTF.

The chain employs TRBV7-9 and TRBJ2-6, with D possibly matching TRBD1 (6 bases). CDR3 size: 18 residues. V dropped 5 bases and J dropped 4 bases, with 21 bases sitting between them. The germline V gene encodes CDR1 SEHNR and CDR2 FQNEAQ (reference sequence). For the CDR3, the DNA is TGTGCCAGCAGCCTCGGAAGATATACAGGGTCGGGGGCCAACGTCCTGACTTTC. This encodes CASSLGRYTGSGANVLTF.

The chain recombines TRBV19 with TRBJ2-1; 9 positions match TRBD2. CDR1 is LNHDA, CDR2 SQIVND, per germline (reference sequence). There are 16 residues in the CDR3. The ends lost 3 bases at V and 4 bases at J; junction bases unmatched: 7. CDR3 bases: TGTGCCAGTAGTATTGCGGGAGGGCCCTCATACAATGAGCAGTTCTTC. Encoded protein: CASSIAGGPSYNEQFF.

CDR3: CASSPPRDRGREQYF. CDR3 sequence (DNA): TGTGCCAGCAGTCCCCCCCGGGACAGGGGGCGCGAGCAGTACTTC. The chain recombines TRBV2 with TRBJ2-7; 12 nucleotides match TRBD1. The CDR3 covers 15 residues. V lost 5 bases, J lost 6 bases, and 8 bases stayed unmatched. The germline gives CDR1 SNHLY, CDR2 FYNNEI.